Following are 26 T cell receptor beta chains from one sample sequenced in a study of blood T cell repertoires in COVID-19. The repertoire was sequenced with immunoSEQ multiplex PCR; TCRdb's copy has only in-frame clones and lacks some. The profile shows fewer than 350,000 clones, roughly 87% of them singletons. Input material: peripheral blood. The receptors were gathered from a man aged 18 to 29 with active or convalescent COVID-19.

The chain carries TRBV11-2 and TRBJ2-7; 8 bases are shared with TRBD2. The CDR3 runs 13 residues. CDR1 is SGHAT and CDR2 is FQNNGV in the germline V gene. Trimming at V came to 5 bases and at J to 2 bases, leaving 2 bases not matched to a gene. The CDR3: CASSLGLAYEQYF. CDR3 DNA sequence: TGTGCCAGCAGCCTGGGACTAGCCTACGAGCAGTACTTC.

This chain links TRBV5-1 with TRBJ2-1; D may be TRBD1 (6 bases). This CDR3 has 15 residues. Deletions cut 2 bases from V and 3 bases from J, with 12 bases between. CDR1 and CDR2 (germline): SGHRS, YFSETQ. The CDR3 sequence: CASSFQQGVYNEQFF. The CDR3 nucleotides read TGCGCCAGCAGCTTTCAACAGGGAGTCTACAATGAGCAGTTCTTC.

The rearrangement links TRBV6-5 to TRBJ1-5; 7 nucleotides match TRBD1. CDR3 size: 15 residues. Germline CDR1 MNHEY, CDR2 SVGAGI. J lost 2 bases, V lost 6 bases, and 7 bases had no gene match. CDR3 sequence: CASRTTGFGNQPQHF. CDR3 nucleotide sequence: TGTGCCAGCAGAACGACAGGGTTCGGCAATCAGCCCCAGCATTTT.

The V and J genes are TRBV10-3 and TRBJ1-1; 7 bases line up with TRBD1. Germline CDR1 and CDR2: ENHRY and SYGVKD. V was pared by 6 bases and J by 5 bases, with 12 bases of the junction left unmatched. The CDR3 loop spans 15 amino acids. Written as DNA, the CDR3 is TGTGCCATCAGCGACGTCCTGACAGGGAAGACTGAAGCTTTCTTT. It specifies CAISDVLTGKTEAFF.

The J gene is TRBJ2-7, the V gene TRBV15; no clear D gene. This CDR3 is built from 15 residues. The germline V and J ends were trimmed by 0 bases and 0 bases, with 9 bases remaining between them. The germline V gene has CDR1 LNHNV and CDR2 YYDKDF (reference sequence). In DNA, the CDR3 is TGTGCCACCAGCAGAGATCGGTTTTACTCCTACGAGCAGTACTTC. Translating it yields CATSRDRFYSYEQYF.

This chain connects TRBV5-1 to TRBJ2-5, with D maybe TRBD2 (6 bases). CDR3 length: 12 residues. Germline V lookup: CDR1 SGHRS, CDR2 YFSETQ. With 7 bases removed from V and 5 bases from J, the gap between germline ends came to 12 bases. In DNA, the CDR3 is TGCGCCAGCGGAGGGGACCGGGAGACCCAGTACTTC. Translation gives CASGGDRETQYF.

V usage is TRBV7-8 and J usage is TRBJ2-2, with D tentatively TRBD2 (6 bases). Trimming cost V 4 bases and J 4 bases, with 19 bases left between them. In germline, CDR1 is SGHVS, CDR2 FQNEAQ. The CDR3 sequence is 17 residues long. CDR3 coding DNA: TGTGCCAGCAGCTACGACCGGGACTGGGGGACCACCGGGGAGCTGTTTTTT. Encoded protein: CASSYDRDWGTTGELFF.

The chain is built from TRBV19 and TRBJ1-5; D perhaps matches TRBD1 (5 bases). V was clipped by 8 bases and J by 7 bases, with 12 bases between them. Germline-derived CDR1 and CDR2 are LNHDA and SQIVND (reference sequence). CDR3 size: 12 residues. The CDR3 loop reads CASQSGVQPQHF. Written as DNA, the CDR3 is TGTGCCAGTCAATCGGGGGTGCAGCCCCAGCATTTT. Full variable domain (remainder filled in from reference TRBV19 and TRBJ1-5): DGGITQSPKYLFRKEGQNVTLSCEQNLNHDAMYWYRQDPGQGLRLIYYSQIVNDFQKGDIAEGYSVSREKKESFPLTVTSAQKNPTAFYLCASQSGVQPQHFGDGTRLSIL.

The chain links TRBV3-1 (or the pseudogene TRBV3-2) to TRBJ1-2; D is perhaps TRBD1 (6 bases). This CDR3 is built from 17 residues. Between the trimmed V and J ends, which lost 0 bases and 6 bases, there was a span of 20 bases. Germline CDR1 is LGHDT and CDR2 is YNNKEL (reference sequence). CDR3 loop: CASSQDRGGGRRDGYTF. The DNA of the CDR3 is TGTGCCAGCAGCCAAGATCGAGGGGGGGGGCGCAGGGATGGCTACACCTTC.

This clone was seen ten or more times. The chain has TRBV4-1 and TRBJ1-5, with TRBD1 identical over 8 bases. There are 16 residues in the CDR3. V lost 0 bases, J lost 2 bases, and 3 bases stayed unmatched. Germline lookup yields CDR1 MGHRA and CDR2 YSYEKL. The CDR3 region has the DNA TGCGCCAGCAGCCAAGAACCGGGACAGGGCAATCAGCCCCAGCATTTT. Its translation: CASSQEPGQGNQPQHF.

This clone occurred a few times. Written as DNA, the CDR3 is TGTGCCAGCCTAAAGACAGGGGGCGTGTGGACTGAAGCTTTCTTT. As protein: CASLKTGGVWTEAFF. The chain links TRBV27 to TRBJ1-1; 10 positions match TRBD1. J gave up 5 bases and V 8 bases, and 11 bases lay outside the gene matches. CDR3 length: 15 residues. Germline CDR1 and CDR2: MNHEY and SMNVEV (reference sequence).

The chain carries TRBV10-1 and TRBJ2-3; maybe TRBD1 (5 bases). Germline lookup yields CDR1 WNHNN and CDR2 SYGVQD (reference sequence). The CDR3 runs to 14 residues. Trimming pared 3 bases from V and 2 bases from J, leaving 9 bases between. CDR3 region: CASSDVGPTDTQYF. CDR3 DNA: TGCGCCAGCAGTGATGTGGGGCCCACAGATACGCAGTATTTT.

The rearrangement joins TRBV15 to TRBJ1-2; 7 nucleotides match TRBD1. The germline V gene encodes CDR1 LNHNV and CDR2 YYDKDF (reference sequence). The V and J ends lost 3 bases and 4 bases, in that order; junction bases with no gene match: 5. The CDR3 is made up of 14 amino acids. CDR3 sequence: CATSRKGAGYGYTF. CDR3 nucleotide sequence: TGTGCCACCAGCAGGAAGGGGGCTGGCTATGGCTACACCTTC.

V is TRBV2 and J is TRBJ2-7, with TRBD1 identical over 8 bases. J was trimmed by 9 bases and V by 2 bases; bases with no gene match: 15. CDR3 length equals 16 residues. Germline CDR1 is SNHLY and CDR2 is FYNNEI. Here the CDR3 DNA reads TGTGCCAGCAGTGAACCACCCCGGACAGGGCGGTGGCGGCAGTACTTC. Translated, it gives CASSEPPRTGRWRQYF.

A single count supports this clone. The CDR3 protein is CASSVFGTGELFF. CDR3 sequence (DNA): TGTGCCAGCAGCGTTTTCGGCACCGGGGAGCTGTTTTTT. This chain joins TRBV9 and TRBJ2-2; D not certain. Germline V gene lookup returns CDR1 SGDLS and CDR2 YYNGEE. The CDR3 spans 13 residues. V lost 2 bases to trimming and J lost 4 bases, with 6 bases between them. The variable domain in full, with the rest retrieved from reference TRBV9 and TRBJ2-2, is DSGVTQTPKHLITATGQRVTLRCSPRSGDLSVYWYQQSLDQGLQFLIQYYNGEERAKGNILERFSAQQFPDLHSELNLSSLELGDSALYFCASSVFGTGELFFGEGSRLTVL.

This sequence joins TRBV7-6 and TRBJ2-1; possible D gene TRBD2, 6 bases. The germline gives CDR1 SGHVS, CDR2 FNYEAQ. CDR3 size: 14 residues. Trimming removed 1 base from V and 6 bases from J, with 10 bases in between. CDR3 bases: TGTGCCAGCAGCTTAGGCGGGGCCGGCAATGAGCAGTTCTTC. It is translated as CASSLGGAGNEQFF.

V and J are TRBV5-1 and TRBJ1-1, with a weak D call TRBD1 (5 bases). The germline V gene encodes CDR1 SGHRS and CDR2 YFSETQ. The CDR3 runs to 15 residues. Trimming took 3 bases from V and 4 from J, leaving 16 bases between them. The CDR3 loop is CASSSDGAGVTEAFF. CDR3 DNA sequence: TGCGCCAGCAGCTCGGACGGGGCGGGGGTCACTGAAGCTTTCTTT.

The chain is built from TRBV4-3 and TRBJ1-2, with D possibly matching TRBD1 (6 bases). CDR1 and CDR2 from the germline V gene are LGHNA and YSLEER. V was trimmed by 4 bases and J by 4 bases, leaving 16 bases between them. This CDR3 has 15 residues. This CDR3 is CASSPRLQGTYGYTF. The DNA for the CDR3 is TGCGCCAGCAGCCCGAGGTTACAGGGCACCTATGGCTACACCTTC.

The chain couples TRBV7-2 to TRBJ2-2; 10 nucleotides align to TRBD1. V lost 5 bases to trimming and J lost 7 bases; unmatched junction nucleotides: 7. In germline, CDR1 is SGHTA, CDR2 FQGNSA. The CDR3 is 15 residues long. The DNA for the CDR3 is TGTGCCAGCAGCGGAAGACAGGGGGCGGGCGGGGAGCTGTTTTTT. This gives the protein CASSGRQGAGGELFF. Looking up the rest from reference TRBV7-2 and TRBJ2-2 gives the full variable domain: GAGVSQSPSNKVTEKGKDVELRCDPISGHTALYWYRQSLGQGLEFLIYFQGNSAPDKSGLPSDRFSAERTGGSVSTLTIQRTQQEDSAVYLCASSGRQGAGGELFFGEGSRLTVL.

This rearrangement joins TRBV4-2 to TRBJ1-3, with D perhaps matching TRBD1 (6 bases). The CDR3 extends over 15 amino acids. Trimming left V 0 bases short and J 8 bases short, with 14 bases between. The germline CDR1 and CDR2 sequences are LGHNA and YNFKEQ. The CDR3 bases are TGTGCCAGCAGCCAAGATGGGGGGGCAGGGGACACCATATATTTT. Translation: CASSQDGGAGDTIYF.

This chain links TRBV19 with TRBJ1-1; 7 nucleotides agree with TRBD1. This CDR3 is 14 amino acids long. J gave up 7 bases and V 4 bases, and 9 bases lay outside the gene matches. The V gene's germline CDR1 is LNHDA and CDR2 SQIVND (reference sequence). CDR3 coding DNA: TGTGCCAGTAGTAGACAACAGGGGAGCTTTGAAGCTTTCTTT. This encodes CASSRQQGSFEAFF. Combining the CDR3 with reference TRBV19 and TRBJ1-1 gives the whole variable domain DGGITQSPKYLFRKEGQNVTLSCEQNLNHDAMYWYRQDPGQGLRLIYYSQIVNDFQKGDIAEGYSVSREKKESFPLTVTSAQKNPTAFYLCASSRQQGSFEAFFGQGTRLTVV.

V and J are TRBV7-9 and TRBJ1-4, with TRBD1 identical over 8 bases. V lost 4 bases and J lost 8; bases outside the gene matches: 6. Germline values: CDR1 SEHNR, CDR2 FQNEAQ (reference sequence). The length of the CDR3 is 14 residues. Here the CDR3 DNA reads TGTGCCAGCAGCTACGGACAGGGCTCCGAAAAACTGTTTTTT. This codes for CASSYGQGSEKLFF.

The CDR3 DNA follows: TGTGCCAGCAGCCCCAAGAGCTCCTACGAGCAGTACTTC. This sequence encodes CASSPKSSYEQYF. V and J are TRBV12-3 or TRBV12-4 and TRBJ2-7; no clear D gene. The CDR3 length is 13 residues. V was shortened by 6 bases and J by 0 bases, with 9 bases between the two germline ends.

CDR3 protein: CASSPRVQGENTEAFF. The CDR3 region has the DNA TGCGCCAGCAGCCCACGTGTCCAGGGTGAGAACACTGAAGCTTTCTTT. The chain recombines TRBV5-1 with TRBJ1-1, with D perhaps TRBD1 (5 bases). The CDR3 totals 16 residues. The germline V gene has CDR1 SGHRS and CDR2 YFSETQ. Between the trimmed V and J ends, which lost 4 bases and 1 base, there was a span of 17 bases.

J is TRBJ2-7 and V is TRBV5-1; 10 bases line up with TRBD2. The CDR3 totals 15 residues. Germline-derived CDR1 and CDR2 are SGHRS and YFSETQ. V lost 4 bases to trimming and J lost 2 bases; unmatched junction nucleotides: 6. The CDR3 here is CASSPVSGGAYEQYF. The CDR3 nucleotides are TGCGCCAGCAGCCCAGTAAGCGGGGGGGCCTACGAGCAGTACTTC.

The J gene is TRBJ1-2, the V gene TRBV2; no clear D. This CDR3 is built from 11 residues. V dropped 3 bases and J dropped 7 bases, with 6 bases sitting between them. Germline V gene lookup returns CDR1 SNHLY and CDR2 FYNNEI. This CDR3 reads CASSDSGGYTF. The CDR3 DNA sequence: TGTGCCAGCAGTGATTCGGGTGGCTACACCTTC. The whole variable domain, filled in from reference TRBV2 and TRBJ1-2, reads EPEVTQTPSHQVTQMGQEVILRCVPISNHLYFYWYRQILGQKVEFLVSFYNNEISEKSEIFDDQFSVERPDGSNFTLKIRSTKLEDSAMYFCASSDSGGYTFGSGTRLTVV.